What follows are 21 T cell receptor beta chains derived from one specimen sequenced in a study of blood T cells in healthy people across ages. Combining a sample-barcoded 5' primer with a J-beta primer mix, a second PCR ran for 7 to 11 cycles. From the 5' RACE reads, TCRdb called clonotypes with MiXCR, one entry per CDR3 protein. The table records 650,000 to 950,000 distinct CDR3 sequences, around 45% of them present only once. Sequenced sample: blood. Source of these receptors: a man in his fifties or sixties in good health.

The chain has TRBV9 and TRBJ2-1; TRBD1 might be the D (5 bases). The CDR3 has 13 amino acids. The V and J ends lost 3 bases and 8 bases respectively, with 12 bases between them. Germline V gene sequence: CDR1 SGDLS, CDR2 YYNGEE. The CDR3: CASSAPGFDEQFF. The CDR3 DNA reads TGTGCCAGCAGCGCCCCAGGGTTCGATGAGCAGTTCTTC. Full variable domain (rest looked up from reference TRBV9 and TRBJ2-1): DSGVTQTPKHLITATGQRVTLRCSPRSGDLSVYWYQQSLDQGLQFLIQYYNGEERAKGNILERFSAQQFPDLHSELNLSSLELGDSALYFCASSAPGFDEQFFGPGTRLTVL.

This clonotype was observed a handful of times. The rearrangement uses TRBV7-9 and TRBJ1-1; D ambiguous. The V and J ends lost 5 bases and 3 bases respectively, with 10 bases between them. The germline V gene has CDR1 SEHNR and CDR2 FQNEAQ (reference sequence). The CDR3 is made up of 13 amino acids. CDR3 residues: CASSLQRDTEAFF. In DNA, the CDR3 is TGTGCCAGCAGCCTACAAAGAGACACTGAAGCTTTCTTT.

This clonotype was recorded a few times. CDR3 region: CASSTRVNTEAFF. In DNA form, the CDR3 reads TGTGCCAGCAGTACCAGGGTGAACACTGAAGCTTTCTTT. V is TRBV27 and J is TRBJ1-1; a weak D match, TRBD1 (5 bases). CDR3 size: 13 residues. Germline lookup yields CDR1 MNHEY and CDR2 SMNVEV (reference sequence). The V and J ends lost 5 bases and 0 bases respectively, with 7 bases between them.

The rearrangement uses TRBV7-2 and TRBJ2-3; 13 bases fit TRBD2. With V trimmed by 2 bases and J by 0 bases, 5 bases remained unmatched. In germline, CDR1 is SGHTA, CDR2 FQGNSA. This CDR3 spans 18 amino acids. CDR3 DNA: TGTGCCAGCAGCTTACTACTAGCGGGGGGGCTTAGCACAGATACGCAGTATTTT. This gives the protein CASSLLLAGGLSTDTQYF.

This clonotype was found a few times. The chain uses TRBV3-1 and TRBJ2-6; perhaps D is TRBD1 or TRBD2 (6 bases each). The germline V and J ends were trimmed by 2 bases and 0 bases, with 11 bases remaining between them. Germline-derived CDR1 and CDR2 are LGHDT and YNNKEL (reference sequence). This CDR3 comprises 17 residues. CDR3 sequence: CASSQNGGRSGANVLTF. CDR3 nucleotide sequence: TGTGCCAGCAGCCAAAACGGGGGCCGCTCTGGGGCCAACGTCCTGACTTTC.

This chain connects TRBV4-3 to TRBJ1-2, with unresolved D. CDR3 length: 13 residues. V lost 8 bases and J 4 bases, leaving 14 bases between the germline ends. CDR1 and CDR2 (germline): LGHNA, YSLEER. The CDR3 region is CASATRVGYGYTF. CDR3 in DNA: TGCGCCAGCGCGACCCGAGTCGGCTATGGCTACACCTTC.

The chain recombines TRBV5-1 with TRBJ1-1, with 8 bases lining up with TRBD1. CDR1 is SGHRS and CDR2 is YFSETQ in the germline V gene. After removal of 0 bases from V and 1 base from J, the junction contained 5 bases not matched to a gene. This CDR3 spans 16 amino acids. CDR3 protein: CASSLETGVGNTEAFF. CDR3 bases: TGCGCCAGCAGCTTGGAGACAGGGGTTGGGAACACTGAAGCTTTCTTT.

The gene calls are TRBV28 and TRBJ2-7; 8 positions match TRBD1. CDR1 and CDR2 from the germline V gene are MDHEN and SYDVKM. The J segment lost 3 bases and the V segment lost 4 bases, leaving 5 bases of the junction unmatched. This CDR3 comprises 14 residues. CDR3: CASSWRQGHYEQYF. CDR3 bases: TGTGCCAGCAGTTGGCGACAGGGGCACTACGAGCAGTACTTC.

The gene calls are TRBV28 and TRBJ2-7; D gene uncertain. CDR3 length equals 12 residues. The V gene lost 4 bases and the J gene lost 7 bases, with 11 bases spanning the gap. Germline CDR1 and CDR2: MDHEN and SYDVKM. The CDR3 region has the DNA TGTGCCAGCAGTTCCTACCGTGGGGAGCAGTACTTC. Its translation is CASSSYRGEQYF.

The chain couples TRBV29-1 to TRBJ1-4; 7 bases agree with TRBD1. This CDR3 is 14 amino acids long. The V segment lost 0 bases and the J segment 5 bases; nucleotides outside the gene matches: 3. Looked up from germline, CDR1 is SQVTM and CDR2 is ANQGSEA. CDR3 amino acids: CSVEEGQSNEKLFF. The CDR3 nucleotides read TGCAGCGTTGAAGAGGGACAGTCAAATGAAAAACTGTTTTTT.

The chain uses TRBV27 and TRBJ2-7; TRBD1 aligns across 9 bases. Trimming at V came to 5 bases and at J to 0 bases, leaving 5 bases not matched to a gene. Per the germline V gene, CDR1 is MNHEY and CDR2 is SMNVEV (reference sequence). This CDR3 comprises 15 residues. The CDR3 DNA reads TGTGCCAGCAGTCCGCGGACAGGGGCCTCCTACGAGCAGTACTTC. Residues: CASSPRTGASYEQYF.

The CDR3 DNA reads TGCAGTGCTACCGTAGCGGCCACAGATACGCAGTATTTT. Translating gives CSATVAATDTQYF. The rearrangement links TRBV20-1 to TRBJ2-3; a weak D match, TRBD2 (6 bases). Per germline, CDR1 DFQATT and CDR2 SNEGSKA (reference sequence). V lost 4 bases and J 2 bases, leaving 10 bases between the germline ends. The CDR3 has 13 residues.

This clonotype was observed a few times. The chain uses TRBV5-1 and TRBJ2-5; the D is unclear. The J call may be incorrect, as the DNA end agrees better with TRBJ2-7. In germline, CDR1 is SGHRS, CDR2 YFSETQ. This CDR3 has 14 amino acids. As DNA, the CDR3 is TGCGCCAGCAGCTTGGACAGCGAAGGATACGAGCAGTACTTC. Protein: CASSLDSEGYEQYF.

The CDR3 DNA is TGTGCCAGCAAAATATCCGGATCGGTTGAAGCTTTCTTT. Translated, it gives CASKISGSVEAFF. V is TRBV12-3 or TRBV12-4 and J is TRBJ1-1; D not certain. This CDR3 contains 13 residues. Deletions cut 7 bases from V and 7 bases from J, with 16 bases between.

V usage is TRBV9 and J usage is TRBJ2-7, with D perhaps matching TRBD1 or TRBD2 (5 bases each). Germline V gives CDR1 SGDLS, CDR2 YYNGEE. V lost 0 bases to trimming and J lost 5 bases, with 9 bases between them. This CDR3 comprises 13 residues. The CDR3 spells CASSVAGTDEQYF. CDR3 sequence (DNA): TGTGCCAGCAGCGTAGCAGGGACCGACGAGCAGTACTTC.

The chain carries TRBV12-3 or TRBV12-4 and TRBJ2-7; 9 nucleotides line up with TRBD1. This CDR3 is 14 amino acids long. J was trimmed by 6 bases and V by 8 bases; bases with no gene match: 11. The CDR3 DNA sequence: TGTGCCAGCCACCAAACCGGGACAGGGAGCGAGCAGTACTTC. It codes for CASHQTGTGSEQYF.

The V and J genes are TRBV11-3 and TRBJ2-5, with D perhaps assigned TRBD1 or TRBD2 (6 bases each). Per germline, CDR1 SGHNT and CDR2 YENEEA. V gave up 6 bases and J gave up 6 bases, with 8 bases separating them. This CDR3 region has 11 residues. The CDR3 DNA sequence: TGTGCCAGCAGTCGGGGGCAGACCCAGTACTTC. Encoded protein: CASSRGQTQYF.

CDR3 DNA sequence: TGTGCCAGCAGGGGGGCCCTCAGAGGTCAGCCCCAGCATTTT. This codes for CASRGALRGQPQHF. The chain couples TRBV12-3 or TRBV12-4 to TRBJ1-5, with a tentative D call TRBD1 (6 bases). The CDR3 extends over 14 amino acids. Deletions cut 6 bases from V and 6 bases from J, with 15 bases between.

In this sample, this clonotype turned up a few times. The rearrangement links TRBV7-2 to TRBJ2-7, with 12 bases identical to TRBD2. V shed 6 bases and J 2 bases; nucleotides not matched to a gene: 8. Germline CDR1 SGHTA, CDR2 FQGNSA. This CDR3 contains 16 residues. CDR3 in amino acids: CASSHVLAGGPYEQYF. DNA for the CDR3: TGTGCCAGCAGTCATGTACTAGCGGGGGGACCCTACGAGCAGTACTTC. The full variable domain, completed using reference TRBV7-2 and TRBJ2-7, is GAGVSQSPSNKVTEKGKDVELRCDPISGHTALYWYRQSLGQGLEFLIYFQGNSAPDKSGLPSDRFSAERTGGSVSTLTIQRTQQEDSAVYLCASSHVLAGGPYEQYFGPGTRLTVT.

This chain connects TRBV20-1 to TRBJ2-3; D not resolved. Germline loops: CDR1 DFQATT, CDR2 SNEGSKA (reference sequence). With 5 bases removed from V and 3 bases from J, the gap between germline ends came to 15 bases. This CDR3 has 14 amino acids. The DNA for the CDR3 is TGCAGTGCTCAGGACCGAGGACGGACAGATACGCAGTATTTT. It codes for CSAQDRGRTDTQYF.

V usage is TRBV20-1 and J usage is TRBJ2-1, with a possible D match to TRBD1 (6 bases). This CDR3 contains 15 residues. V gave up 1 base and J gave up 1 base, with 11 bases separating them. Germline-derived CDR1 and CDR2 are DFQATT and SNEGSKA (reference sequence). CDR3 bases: TGCAGTGCTAGAGGGGGGACACTGTCCTACAATGAGCAGTTCTTC. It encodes CSARGGTLSYNEQFF.